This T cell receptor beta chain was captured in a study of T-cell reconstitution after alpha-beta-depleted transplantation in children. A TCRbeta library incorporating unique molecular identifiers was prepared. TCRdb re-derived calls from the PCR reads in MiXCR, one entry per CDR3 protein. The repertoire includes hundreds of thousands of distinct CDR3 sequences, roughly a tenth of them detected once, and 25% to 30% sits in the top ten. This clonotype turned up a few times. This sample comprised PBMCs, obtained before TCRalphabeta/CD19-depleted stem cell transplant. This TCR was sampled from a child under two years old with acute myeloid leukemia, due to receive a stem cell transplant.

The CDR3 nucleotides are TGTGCCACGGCCGGGTGGCAGTACTACGAGCAGTACTTC. This translates into CATAGWQYYEQYF. The rearrangement uses TRBV6-2 or TRBV6-3 and TRBJ2-7, with D uncertain. Trimming removed 10 bases at V and 3 bases at J, with 16 bases between. In germline, CDR1 is MNHEY, CDR2 SVGEGT. The CDR3 contains 13 residues.